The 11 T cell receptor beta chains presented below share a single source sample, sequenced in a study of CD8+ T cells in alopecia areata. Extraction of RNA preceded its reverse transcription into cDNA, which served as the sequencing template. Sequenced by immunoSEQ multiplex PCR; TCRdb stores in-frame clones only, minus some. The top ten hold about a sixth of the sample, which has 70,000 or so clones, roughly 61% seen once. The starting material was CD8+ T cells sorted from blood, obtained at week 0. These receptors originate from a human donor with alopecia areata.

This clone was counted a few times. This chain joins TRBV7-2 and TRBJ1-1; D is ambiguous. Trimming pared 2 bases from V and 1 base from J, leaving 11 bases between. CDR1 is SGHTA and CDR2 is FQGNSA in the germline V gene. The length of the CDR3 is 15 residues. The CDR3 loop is CASSLSWPRNTEAFF. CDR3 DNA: TGTGCCAGCAGCTTATCTTGGCCGAGGAACACTGAAGCTTTCTTT.

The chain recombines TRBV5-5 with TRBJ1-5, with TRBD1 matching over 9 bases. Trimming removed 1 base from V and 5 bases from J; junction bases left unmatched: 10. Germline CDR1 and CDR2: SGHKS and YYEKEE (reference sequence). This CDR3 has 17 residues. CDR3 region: CASSLWPGQGEDQPQHF. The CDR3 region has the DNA TGTGCCAGCAGCTTGTGGCCGGGACAGGGAGAAGATCAGCCCCAGCATTTT.

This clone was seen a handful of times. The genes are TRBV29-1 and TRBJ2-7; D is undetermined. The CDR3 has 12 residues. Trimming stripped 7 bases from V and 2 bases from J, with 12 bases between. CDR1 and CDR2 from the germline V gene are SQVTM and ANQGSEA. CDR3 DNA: TGCAGCGCCCGGATTTCCCCCTACGAGCAGTACTTC. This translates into CSARISPYEQYF.

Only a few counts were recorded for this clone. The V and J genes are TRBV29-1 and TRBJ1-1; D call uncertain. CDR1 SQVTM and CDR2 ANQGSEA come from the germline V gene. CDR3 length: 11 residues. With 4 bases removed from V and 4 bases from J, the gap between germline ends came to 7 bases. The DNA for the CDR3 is TGCAGCGTTGGAATGGGCACTGAAGCTTTCTTT. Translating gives CSVGMGTEAFF.

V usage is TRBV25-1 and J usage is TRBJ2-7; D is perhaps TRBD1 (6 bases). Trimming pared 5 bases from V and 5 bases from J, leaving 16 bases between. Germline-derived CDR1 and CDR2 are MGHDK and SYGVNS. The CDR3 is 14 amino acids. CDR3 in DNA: TGTGCCAGCAGTCCTTCAGGGGCCGAGGACGAGCAGTACTTC. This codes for CASSPSGAEDEQYF.

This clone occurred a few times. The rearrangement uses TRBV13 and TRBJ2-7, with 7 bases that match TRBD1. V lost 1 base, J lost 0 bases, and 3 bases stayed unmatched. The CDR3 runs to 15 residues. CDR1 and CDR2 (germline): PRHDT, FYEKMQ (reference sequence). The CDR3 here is CASSLEGASSYEQYF. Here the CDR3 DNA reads TGTGCCAGCAGCTTAGAGGGGGCCAGCTCCTACGAGCAGTACTTC. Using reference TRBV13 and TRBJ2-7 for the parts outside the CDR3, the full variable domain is AAGVIQSPRHLIKEKRETATLKCYPIPRHDTVYWYQQGPGQDPQFLISFYEKMQSDKGSIPDRFSAQQFSDYHSELNMSSLELGDSALYFCASSLEGASSYEQYFGPGTRLTVT.

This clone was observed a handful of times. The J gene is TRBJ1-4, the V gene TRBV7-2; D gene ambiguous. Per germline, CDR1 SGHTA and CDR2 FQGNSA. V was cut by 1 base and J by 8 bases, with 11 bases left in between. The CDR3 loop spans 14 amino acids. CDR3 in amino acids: CASSLGFSGEKLFF. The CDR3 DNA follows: TGTGCCAGCAGCTTAGGTTTCAGTGGCGAAAAACTGTTTTTT.

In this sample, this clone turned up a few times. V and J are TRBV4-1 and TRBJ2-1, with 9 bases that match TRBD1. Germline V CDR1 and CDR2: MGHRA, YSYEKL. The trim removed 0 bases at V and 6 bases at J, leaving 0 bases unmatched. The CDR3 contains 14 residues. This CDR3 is CASSQEGQGNEQFF. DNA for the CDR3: TGCGCCAGCAGCCAAGAGGGACAGGGCAATGAGCAGTTCTTC.

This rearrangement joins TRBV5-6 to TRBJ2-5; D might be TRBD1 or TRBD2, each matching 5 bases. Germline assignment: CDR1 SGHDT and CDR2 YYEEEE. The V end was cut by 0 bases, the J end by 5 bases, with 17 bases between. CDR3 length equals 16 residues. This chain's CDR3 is CASSLGPLVGDETQYF. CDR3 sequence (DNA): TGTGCCAGCAGCTTGGGGCCCCTCGTGGGGGACGAGACCCAGTACTTC.

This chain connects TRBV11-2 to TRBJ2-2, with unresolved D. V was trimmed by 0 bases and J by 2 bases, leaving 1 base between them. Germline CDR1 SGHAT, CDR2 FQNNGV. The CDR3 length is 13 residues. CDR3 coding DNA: TGTGCCAGCAGCTTAGATAACACCGGGGAGCTGTTTTTT. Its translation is CASSLDNTGELFF.

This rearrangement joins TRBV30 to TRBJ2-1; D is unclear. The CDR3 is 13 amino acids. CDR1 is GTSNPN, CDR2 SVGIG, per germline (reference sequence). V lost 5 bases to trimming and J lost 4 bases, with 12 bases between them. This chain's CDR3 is CAWGVSSYNEQFF. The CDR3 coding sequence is TGTGCCTGGGGAGTAAGCAGTTACAATGAGCAGTTCTTC.